Presented here are 29 T cell receptor beta chains from one specimen sequenced in a study of shared clonotypes between healthy human individuals. Naive-designated CD8 cells lacked CD45RO, were positively enriched for CCR7, and omitted terminally differentiated effector memory CD45RA+ cells. Method: immunoSEQ multiplex PCR; TCRdb's copy keeps in-frame clones and lacks some. The data hold roughly 850,000 clones, with approximately 96% observed a single time. The specimen sequenced was naive CD8+ T cells sorted from blood. These receptor sequences come from a young man in good health.

The chain carries TRBV11-2 and TRBJ2-7; 10 positions match TRBD2. The CDR3 has 15 amino acids. J gave up 6 bases and V 1 base, and 6 bases lay outside the gene matches. The germline V gene has CDR1 SGHAT and CDR2 FQNNGV. For the CDR3, the DNA is TGTGCCAGCAGCTTAGGTCTTACTAGCGGGACCGAGCAGTACTTC. Its protein is CASSLGLTSGTEQYF.

This rearrangement joins TRBV29-1 to TRBJ2-7; D is possibly TRBD1 (6 bases). V was shortened by 7 bases and J by 0 bases, with 10 bases between the two germline ends. From germline, CDR1 is SQVTM and CDR2 ANQGSEA. This CDR3 is built from 12 residues. The CDR3 coding sequence is TGCAGCGGGACAGAGAGCTCCTACGAGCAGTACTTC. It codes for CSGTESSYEQYF.

This clone was seen a handful of times. The gene calls are TRBV6-5 and TRBJ2-1, with D perhaps TRBD2 (6 bases). Trimming shortened V by 9 bases and J by 9 bases, and 12 bases separated the two germline ends. This CDR3 has 11 amino acids. From germline, CDR1 is MNHEY and CDR2 SVGAGI. CDR3 residues: CASMIGGEQFF. CDR3 in DNA: TGTGCCAGTATGATCGGGGGTGAGCAGTTCTTC.

J is TRBJ2-7 and V is TRBV28, with a weak D call TRBD2 (5 bases). Germline V gene data show CDR1 as MDHEN and CDR2 as SYDVKM. V was clipped by 6 bases and J by 0 bases, with 24 bases between them. This CDR3 spans 18 amino acids. The CDR3, as DNA: TGTGCCAGCAGCCATGTCTTCGTGGGTACTCGGGGCTCCTACGAGCAGTACTTC. Protein: CASSHVFVGTRGSYEQYF.

This clone showed up just once. The CDR3 DNA reads as TGTGCCAGCAGTTCCCGAGGGACAGGGAACTACAATGAGCAGTTCTTC. This gives the protein CASSSRGTGNYNEQFF. This chain uses TRBV27 with TRBJ2-1; 9 positions match TRBD1. The CDR3 loop spans 16 amino acids. With V trimmed by 4 bases and J by 3 bases, 7 bases remained unmatched. Germline-derived CDR1 and CDR2 are MNHEY and SMNVEV (reference sequence).

V usage is TRBV5-1 and J usage is TRBJ2-7; TRBD1 matches 9 bases. After removal of 4 bases from V and 9 bases from J, the junction contained 11 bases not matched to a gene. This CDR3 region has 14 residues. Germline V gives CDR1 SGHRS, CDR2 YFSETQ. The CDR3 reads CASSRTGAGAGQYF. The CDR3 DNA reads TGCGCCAGCAGCAGGACAGGGGCAGGGGCAGGGCAGTACTTC. The full variable domain, in which reference TRBV5-1 and TRBJ2-7 provide the parts outside the CDR3, is KAGVTQTPRYLIKTRGQQVTLSCSPISGHRSVSWYQQTPGQGLQFLFEYFSETQRNKGNFPGRFSGRQFSNSRSEMNVSTLELGDSALYLCASSRTGAGAGQYFGPGTRLTVT.

The chain joins TRBV7-9 to TRBJ1-1; possible D gene TRBD1, 6 bases. CDR1 SEHNR and CDR2 FQNEAQ come from the germline V gene (reference sequence). The CDR3 totals 14 residues. V lost 4 bases and J 3 bases, leaving 12 bases between the germline ends. The CDR3 DNA reads TGTGCCAGCAGCTCATCAGGGGCCTACACTGAAGCTTTCTTT. The encoded protein is CASSSSGAYTEAFF.

The rearrangement joins TRBV9 to TRBJ1-1; a possible D gene is TRBD1 (5 bases). Trimming pared 0 bases from V and 7 bases from J, leaving 22 bases between. This CDR3 is built from 17 residues. Germline loops: CDR1 SGDLS, CDR2 YYNGEE. The CDR3 region is CASSVAVAAGPPYEAFF. Here the CDR3 DNA reads TGTGCCAGCAGCGTAGCCGTAGCGGCGGGACCGCCTTATGAAGCTTTCTTT.

The chain links TRBV19 to TRBJ2-5; D is perhaps TRBD1 (6 bases). Between the trimmed V and J ends, which lost 5 bases and 4 bases, there was a span of 11 bases. Germline V CDR1 and CDR2: LNHDA, SQIVND (reference sequence). This CDR3 region has 13 residues. The CDR3 spells CASSRDKGETQYF. For the CDR3, the DNA is TGTGCCAGTAGTCGGGACAAGGGAGAGACCCAGTACTTC.

V and J are TRBV5-6 and TRBJ2-5; 9 bases match TRBD1. Trimming removed 4 bases from V and 5 bases from J; junction bases left unmatched: 15. CDR1 is SGHDT, CDR2 YYEEEE, per germline. CDR3 size: 17 residues. The CDR3 sequence is CASSARAKQGARETQYF. The CDR3, as DNA: TGTGCCAGCAGCGCGAGGGCCAAACAGGGGGCTCGTGAGACCCAGTACTTC. Full variable domain (rest looked up from reference TRBV5-6 and TRBJ2-5): DAGVTQSPTHLIKTRGQQVTLRCSPKSGHDTVSWYQQALGQGPQFIFQYYEEEERQRGNFPDRFSGHQFPNYSSELNVNALLLGDSALYLCASSARAKQGARETQYFGPGTRLLVL.

V is TRBV11-2 and J is TRBJ2-7; 7 bases agree with TRBD2. Germline lookup yields CDR1 SGHAT and CDR2 FQNNGV. This CDR3 contains 13 residues. CDR3 protein: CVLRKLATYEQYF. In DNA form, the CDR3 reads TGTGTCCTTCGGAAACTAGCGACTTACGAGCAGTACTTC.

This chain connects TRBV6-5 to TRBJ2-7; D unclear. The V and J ends lost 2 bases and 5 bases respectively, with 7 bases between them. Germline V CDR1 and CDR2: MNHEY, SVGAGI. The CDR3 is made up of 12 amino acids. The CDR3 loop reads CASSYGENEQYF. The DNA for the CDR3 is TGTGCCAGCAGTTACGGGGAAAACGAGCAGTACTTC.

The chain is built from TRBV7-9 and TRBJ1-2; tentative D call: TRBD1 (6 bases). Trimming removed 5 bases at V and 2 bases at J, with 15 bases between. The germline V gene encodes CDR1 SEHNR and CDR2 FQNEAQ (reference sequence). The length of the CDR3 is 15 residues. The chain's CDR3 is CASSISGTPNYGYTF. Written as DNA, the CDR3 is TGTGCCAGCAGCATATCCGGGACACCGAACTATGGCTACACCTTC.

V is TRBV27 and J is TRBJ1-2, with 12 bases that match TRBD1. Germline CDR1 reads MNHEY; CDR2 reads SMNVEV (reference sequence). V lost 8 bases and J lost 8; bases outside the gene matches: 3. The CDR3 sequence is 12 residues long. As DNA, the CDR3 is TGTGCCAGCGGAGGGACAGGGGGCGGCTACACCTTC. Its protein is CASGGTGGGYTF.

The chain couples TRBV11-2 to TRBJ2-3; D is uncertain. Per germline, CDR1 SGHAT and CDR2 FQNNGV. This CDR3 has 15 amino acids. V was pared by 1 base and J by 5 bases, with 13 bases between. CDR3 sequence reads: CASSLVFGRIDTQYF. The CDR3 DNA reads TGTGCCAGCAGCTTAGTTTTTGGGCGGATAGATACGCAGTATTTT.

The chain carries TRBV29-1 and TRBJ1-1, with a weak D call TRBD1 (5 bases). Germline CDR1 reads SQVTM; CDR2 reads ANQGSEA. The CDR3 has 12 residues. V was clipped by 6 bases and J by 8 bases, with 16 bases between them. CDR3 sequence (DNA): TGCAGCGTCGGCTTTAGACAGCCCGAAGCTTTCTTT. Its protein product is CSVGFRQPEAFF.

The V call is TRBV5-4, the J call TRBJ2-6; tentative D call: TRBD2 (5 bases). CDR3 length: 14 residues. The germline V gene encodes CDR1 SGHNT and CDR2 YYREEE (reference sequence). V was cut by 7 bases and J by 2 bases, with 10 bases left in between. CDR3 coding DNA: TGTGCCAGCGGGTCGGGAACTGGGGCCAACGTCCTGACTTTC. It specifies CASGSGTGANVLTF.

In this sample, this clone turned up once. This chain uses TRBV7-2 with TRBJ1-2; 9 bases map to TRBD1. This CDR3 contains 14 residues. The J segment lost 3 bases and the V segment lost 4 bases, leaving 3 bases of the junction unmatched. CDR1 and CDR2 from the germline V gene are SGHTA and FQGNSA. CDR3 nucleotides: TGTGCCAGCAGCTGGACAGGGGCTGACTATGGCTACACCTTC. The encoded protein is CASSWTGADYGYTF.

The chain couples TRBV6-4 to TRBJ2-7, with 13 bases aligning to TRBD2. Germline loops: CDR1 MRHNA, CDR2 SNTAGT. This CDR3 contains 16 residues. Germline trimming cut 3 bases from V and 6 bases from J; bases unmatched to any gene: 8. In nucleotides, the CDR3 is TGTGCCAGCAGTGAATACGGACTAGCGGGAGTTGGCGAGCAGTACTTC. Protein product: CASSEYGLAGVGEQYF.

The chain recombines TRBV27 with TRBJ2-3; D gene ambiguous. The V end lost 6 bases, the J end lost 2 bases, and 12 bases lay between the germline ends. This CDR3 is 14 amino acids long. Germline CDR1 reads MNHEY; CDR2 reads SMNVEV (reference sequence). CDR3 residues: CASRAGFPTDTQYF. CDR3 nucleotide sequence: TGTGCCAGCAGGGCTGGGTTTCCCACAGATACGCAGTATTTT.

The V and J genes are TRBV28 and TRBJ2-2; D uncertain. CDR3 length equals 14 residues. Looked up from germline, CDR1 is MDHEN and CDR2 is SYDVKM. Trimming left V 3 bases short and J 0 bases short, with 5 bases between. As DNA, the CDR3 is TGTGCCAGCAGTTTCCAAGCGAACACCGGGGAGCTGTTTTTT. Protein sequence: CASSFQANTGELFF.

The chain couples TRBV7-9 to TRBJ1-4, with TRBD1 matching over 11 bases. The V segment lost 4 bases and the J segment 8 bases; nucleotides outside the gene matches: 12. CDR3 length: 17 amino acids. The germline CDR1 and CDR2 sequences are SEHNR and FQNEAQ (reference sequence). CDR3 bases: TGTGCCAGCAGCTCACGGGACAGGGGGTTTAAAGAGGAAAAACTGTTTTTT. It encodes CASSSRDRGFKEEKLFF.

This CDR3 reads CASSKGTSGTDTQYF. The DNA of the CDR3 is TGCGCCAGCAGCAAAGGGACTAGCGGCACAGATACGCAGTATTTT. This chain connects TRBV5-1 to TRBJ2-3; 10 bases are shared with TRBD2. Germline lookup yields CDR1 SGHRS and CDR2 YFSETQ. The CDR3 length is 15 residues. Losses at the gene ends were 4 bases for V and 1 base for J; bases not matched to a gene: 3.

The rearrangement joins TRBV9 to TRBJ2-3; 9 nucleotides line up with TRBD2. J lost 2 bases, V lost 4 bases, and 2 bases had no gene match. The CDR3 runs 14 residues. Germline V gives CDR1 SGDLS, CDR2 YYNGEE. The CDR3 DNA follows: TGTGCCAGCAGCCTAGCGGGATACACAGATACGCAGTATTTT. This gives the protein CASSLAGYTDTQYF.

This clone was detected once. The chain carries TRBV10-1 and TRBJ2-7, with 12 nucleotides matching TRBD2. The CDR3 is made up of 14 amino acids. The germline CDR1 and CDR2 sequences are WNHNN and SYGVQD (reference sequence). The V and J ends lost 7 bases and 3 bases, in that order; junction bases with no gene match: 4. The CDR3 spells CASTVTSGSYEQYF. The CDR3 coding sequence is TGCGCCAGCACCGTGACTAGCGGGAGCTACGAGCAGTACTTC.

The V gene is TRBV5-1, the J gene TRBJ1-1; 12 positions agree with TRBD1. Trimming took 0 bases from V and 7 from J; bases not matched to a gene: 4. The CDR3 sequence is 15 residues long. From germline, CDR1 is SGHRS and CDR2 YFSETQ. The chain's CDR3 is CASSLEGTGGDEAFF. The DNA for the CDR3 is TGCGCCAGCAGCTTGGAAGGGACAGGGGGCGATGAAGCTTTCTTT.

This chain links TRBV27 with TRBJ2-5, with TRBD2 identical over 8 bases. The junction had 4 bases not matched to a gene; V was cut back by 7 bases and J by 3 bases. Germline CDR1 MNHEY, CDR2 SMNVEV (reference sequence). This CDR3 has 13 amino acids. CDR3 residues: CASTKAGEETQYF. CDR3 in DNA: TGTGCCAGCACCAAAGCGGGAGAAGAGACCCAGTACTTC.

The chain recombines TRBV7-9 with TRBJ2-1, with 12 bases that match TRBD1. Germline V lookup: CDR1 SEHNR, CDR2 FQNEAQ (reference sequence). The CDR3 is 16 amino acids. V dropped 0 bases and J dropped 7; count of bases not matched to a gene: 4. CDR3 sequence (DNA): TGTGCCAGCAGCTTAGCCGGGACAGGGGGCTCGAATGAGCAGTTCTTC. This translates into CASSLAGTGGSNEQFF.

The V gene is TRBV28, the J gene TRBJ2-7; 9 bases are a match to TRBD2. From germline, CDR1 is MDHEN and CDR2 SYDVKM. J gave up 6 bases and V 6 bases, and 9 bases lay outside the gene matches. This CDR3 region has 14 residues. CDR3 DNA: TGTGCCAGCAGGAGCGGGAGGATCCGTTCCGAGCAGTACTTC. It codes for CASRSGRIRSEQYF.